This T cell receptor beta chain appears in the sequencing data of a study of response to subunit inactivated influenza vaccine. This clonotype was counted only a few times. TCRdb analysed the RT-PCR reads with MiXCR anew, one entry per CDR3 protein. Of 500,000 to 700,000 distinct CDR3 sequences listed, around a quarter are singletons. These data also featured in a second study, about T cells expressing NK-cell markers. From that paper: The authors generated TCR beta cDNA through 5'RACE template switching with UMIs. Eight donors were sequenced, seven testing HCMV-seropositive and one testing seronegative. Several donors showed these clonotypes also leading the CD3+CD56-NKG2C+ fraction. HCMV specificity was not established for the expanded NKG2C+ T cell clones.

The sequenced sample was CD4+ T cells sorted from PBMCs, obtained less than 13 days after vaccination. The clonotype was recovered from a man aged 45-65 years who received an inactivated influenza vaccine.

This CDR3 reads CASSPAGSQNIQYF. DNA for the CDR3: TGTGCCAGCTCACCAGCTGGCAGTCAAAACATTCAGTACTTC. V is TRBV18 and J is TRBJ2-4, with D uncertain. The V gene's germline CDR1 is KGHSH and CDR2 LQKENI. Trimming pared 2 bases from V and 5 bases from J, leaving 10 bases between. This CDR3 contains 14 residues.